The rows below give T cell receptor beta chains drawn from one sample of a study of technical replicates of blood from four donors. Some clones are missing from TCRdb's copy, which holds only in-frame ones; the method was immunoSEQ multiplex PCR. Of about 70,000 clones in the sample, roughly 94% were seen once. Sequencing was performed on T cells isolated from PBMCs. These receptors all stem from a human donor in good health. Both conserved end residues are part of each CDR3. D genes are given only for firm matches.

J gene,V gene,D gene,CDR3 protein
TRBJ1-2,TRBV27,TRBD1,CASSPTGVRGYTF
TRBJ2-5,TRBV18,-,CASSLTGNKQETQYF
TRBJ1-4,TRBV7-9,-,CASSPPRQHLATNEKLFF
TRBJ1-2,TRBV7-9,-,CASSRMGRRGYTF
TRBJ1-1,TRBV6-1,-,CASTLRRDMNTEAFF
TRBJ2-3,TRBV7-9,TRBD2,CASSLAERLAGVTDTQYF
TRBJ2-7,TRBV2,TRBD1,CASRGLAGGEQYF
TRBJ2-7,TRBV6-5,TRBD1,CASSYGQGEYF
TRBJ2-5,TRBV7-9,TRBD2,CASSAELAERQETQYF
TRBJ2-3,TRBV13,TRBD2,CASSLTSGSTDTQYF
TRBJ2-5,TRBV18,-,CASSPESSETQYF
TRBJ2-1,TRBV20-1,-,CSVQIRFEQFF
TRBJ1-3,TRBV12-5,-,CASGLQRLTSGNTIYF
TRBJ2-1,TRBV9,TRBD2,CASSVDWREWNNEQFF
TRBJ1-5,TRBV9,-,CASSVRGGSNQPQHF
TRBJ1-1,TRBV30,-,CAWSVGARTEAFF
TRBJ2-7,TRBV9,-,CASSGPTMGLYEQYF
TRBJ2-2,TRBV7-8,-,CASSSGHNTGELFF
TRBJ2-5,TRBV11-3,TRBD1,CASSLRTGFGETQYF
TRBJ1-5,TRBV19,TRBD1,CASSFGQGDQPQHF
TRBJ2-2,TRBV19,-,CASSFQITGELFF
TRBJ2-1,TRBV6-5,TRBD2,CASSYGLAGREQFF
TRBJ2-5,TRBV7-9,-,CASSTGQETQYF
TRBJ2-7,TRBV4-2,-,CASSQDGTYEQYF
TRBJ2-5,TRBV10-3,TRBD2,CAIGAGSQETQYF
TRBJ1-1,TRBV11-3,TRBD1,CASSSEDRGTPNTEAFF
TRBJ1-2,TRBV30,-,CAWSRRGGYTF
TRBJ1-1,TRBV5-1,-,CASSLNPGAEAFF
TRBJ2-3,TRBV2,TRBD2,CASTNSGGGTDTQYF
TRBJ1-1,TRBV5-1,-,CASSLPDSLMNTEAFF
TRBJ1-4,TRBV7-9,-,CASSRGQDNEKLFF
TRBJ2-7,TRBV19,TRBD1,CASSPVKLTGLSTEQYF
TRBJ2-2,TRBV18,TRBD2,CASSPPGAGTNTGELFF
TRBJ2-2,TRBV4-1,-,CASSQGLGGTGELFF
TRBJ2-3,TRBV5-3,-,CARSLLAGKSDTQYF
TRBJ2-7,TRBV19,-,CASSMGRVNDEQYF
TRBJ2-7,TRBV10-1,-,CASSESRGQSLGEQYF
TRBJ1-3,TRBV30,-,CAWTFGGAYGNTIYF
TRBJ2-2,TRBV7-3,-,CASSQVAGGNTGELFF
TRBJ2-2,TRBV4-2,-,CASSQSPGGSTGELFF
TRBJ1-1,TRBV7-9,-,CASSFGQLNTEAFF